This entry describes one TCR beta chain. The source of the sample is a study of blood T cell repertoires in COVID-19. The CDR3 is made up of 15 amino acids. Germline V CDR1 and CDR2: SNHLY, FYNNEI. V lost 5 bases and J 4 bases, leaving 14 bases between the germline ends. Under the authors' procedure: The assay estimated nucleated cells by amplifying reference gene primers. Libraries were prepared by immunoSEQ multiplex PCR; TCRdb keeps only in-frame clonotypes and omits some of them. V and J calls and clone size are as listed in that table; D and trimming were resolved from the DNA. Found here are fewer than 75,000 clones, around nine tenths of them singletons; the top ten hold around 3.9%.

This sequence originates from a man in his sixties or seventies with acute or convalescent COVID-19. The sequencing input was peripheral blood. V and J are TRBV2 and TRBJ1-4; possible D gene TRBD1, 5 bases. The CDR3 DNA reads TGTGCCAGCAGTTATAGCAGGGCTGTTAATGAAAAACTGTTTTTT. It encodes CASSYSRAVNEKLFF. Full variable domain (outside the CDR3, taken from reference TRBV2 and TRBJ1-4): EPEVTQTPSHQVTQMGQEVILRCVPISNHLYFYWYRQILGQKVEFLVSFYNNEISEKSEIFDDQFSVERPDGSNFTLKIRSTKLEDSAMYFCASSYSRAVNEKLFFGSGTQLSVL.